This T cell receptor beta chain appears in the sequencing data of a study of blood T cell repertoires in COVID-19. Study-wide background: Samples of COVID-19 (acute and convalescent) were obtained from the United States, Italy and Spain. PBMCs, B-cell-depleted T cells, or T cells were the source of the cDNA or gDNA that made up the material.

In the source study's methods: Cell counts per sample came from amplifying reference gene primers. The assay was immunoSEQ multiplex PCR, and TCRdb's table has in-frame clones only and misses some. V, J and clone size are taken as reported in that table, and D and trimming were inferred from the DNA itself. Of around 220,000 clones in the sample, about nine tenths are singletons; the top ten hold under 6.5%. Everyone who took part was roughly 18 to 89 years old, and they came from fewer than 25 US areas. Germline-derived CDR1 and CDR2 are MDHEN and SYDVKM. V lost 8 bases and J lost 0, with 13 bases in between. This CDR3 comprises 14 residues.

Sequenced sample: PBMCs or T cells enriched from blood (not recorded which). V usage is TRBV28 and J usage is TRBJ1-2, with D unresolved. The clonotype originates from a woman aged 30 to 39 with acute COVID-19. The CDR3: CASLSGEANYGYTF. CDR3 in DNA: TGTGCCAGCCTCAGTGGGGAGGCTAACTATGGCTACACCTTC.